The clone carrying this TCR beta chain was recorded many times. Its specificity is unknown. The record originates from a study of blood T cells in healthy people across ages. Study observations and caveats: Versus aged donors, long-lived donors had higher diversity and more naive CD4+ cells.

The authors isolated at least 7 million PBMCs per sample. CDR1 is MNHEY, CDR2 SMNVEV, per germline (reference sequence). This CDR3 contains 14 residues. Trimming removed 6 bases from V and 4 bases from J, with 16 bases in between. A second PCR, run for roughly 6 to 11 cycles, used a sample-barcoded 5' primer plus a J-beta primer mix. The template-switch adaptor, which had 12 random nucleotides, put a tag on each cDNA molecule. TCRdb fed the 5' RACE reads into MiXCR, producing one record per CDR3 protein. The sample consists of approximately 1.5 million distinct CDR3 sequences, around 35% of them appearing once.

The sequence derives from a young woman in good health. This chain joins TRBV27 and TRBJ2-7; maybe TRBD1 (7 bases). Source material: blood. The CDR3: CASSLAAGGYEQYF. CDR3 coding DNA: TGTGCCAGCAGCTTAGCGGCAGGGGGATACGAGCAGTACTTC.